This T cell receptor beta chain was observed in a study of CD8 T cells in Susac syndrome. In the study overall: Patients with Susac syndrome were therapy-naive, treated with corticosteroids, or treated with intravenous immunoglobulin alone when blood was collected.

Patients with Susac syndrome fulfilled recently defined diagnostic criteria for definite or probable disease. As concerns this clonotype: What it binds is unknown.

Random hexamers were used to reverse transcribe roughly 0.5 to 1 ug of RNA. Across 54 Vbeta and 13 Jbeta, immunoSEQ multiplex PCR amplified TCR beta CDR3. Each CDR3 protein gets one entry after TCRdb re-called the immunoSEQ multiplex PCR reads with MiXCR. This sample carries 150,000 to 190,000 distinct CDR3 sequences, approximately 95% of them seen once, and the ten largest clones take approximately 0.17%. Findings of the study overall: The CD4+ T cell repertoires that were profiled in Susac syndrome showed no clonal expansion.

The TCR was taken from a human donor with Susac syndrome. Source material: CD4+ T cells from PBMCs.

The CDR3 DNA reads TGCGCCAGCAGCTTTGTATCGGAGACCCAGTACTTC. This gives the protein CASSFVSETQYF. The rearrangement links TRBV5-1 to TRBJ2-5; no firm D call. V lost 2 bases and J lost 5, with 7 bases in between. The CDR3 extends over 12 amino acids. Germline V gene sequence: CDR1 SGHRS, CDR2 YFSETQ.